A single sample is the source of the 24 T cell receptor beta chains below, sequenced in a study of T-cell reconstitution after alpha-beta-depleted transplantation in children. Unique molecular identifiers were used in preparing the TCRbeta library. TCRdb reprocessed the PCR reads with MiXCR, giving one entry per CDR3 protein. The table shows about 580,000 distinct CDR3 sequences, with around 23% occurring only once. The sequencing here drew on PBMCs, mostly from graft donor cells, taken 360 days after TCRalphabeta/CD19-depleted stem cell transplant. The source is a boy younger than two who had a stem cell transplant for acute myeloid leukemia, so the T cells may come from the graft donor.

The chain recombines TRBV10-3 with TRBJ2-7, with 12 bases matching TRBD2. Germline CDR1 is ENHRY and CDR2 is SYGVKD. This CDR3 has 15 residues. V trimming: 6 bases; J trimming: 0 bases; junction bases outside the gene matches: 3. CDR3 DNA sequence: TGTGCCATCAGGACTAGCGGGGGAAGCTCCTACGAGCAGTACTTC. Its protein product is CAIRTSGGSSYEQYF.

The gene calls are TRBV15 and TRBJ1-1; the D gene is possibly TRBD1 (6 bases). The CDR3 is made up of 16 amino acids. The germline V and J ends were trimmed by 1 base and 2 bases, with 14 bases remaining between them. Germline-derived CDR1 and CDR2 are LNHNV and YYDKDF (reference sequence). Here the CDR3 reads CATSRGGQLGNTEAFF. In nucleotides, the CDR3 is TGTGCCACCAGCAGAGGAGGACAGTTGGGAAACACTGAAGCTTTCTTT.

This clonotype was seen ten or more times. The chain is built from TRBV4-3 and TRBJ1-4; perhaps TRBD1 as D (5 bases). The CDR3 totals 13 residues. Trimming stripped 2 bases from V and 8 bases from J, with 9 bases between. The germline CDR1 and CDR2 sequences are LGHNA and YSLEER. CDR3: CASSQTGREKLFF. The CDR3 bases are TGCGCCAGCAGCCAAACAGGAAGGGAAAAACTGTTTTTT.

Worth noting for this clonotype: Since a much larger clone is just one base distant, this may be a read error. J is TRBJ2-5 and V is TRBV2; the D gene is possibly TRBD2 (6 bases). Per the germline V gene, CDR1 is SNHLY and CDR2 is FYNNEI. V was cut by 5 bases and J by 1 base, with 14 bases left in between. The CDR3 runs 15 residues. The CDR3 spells CASSRRISGQETQYF. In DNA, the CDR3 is TGTGCCAGCAGTCGCCGGATTAGCGGCCAAGAGACCCAGTACTTC.

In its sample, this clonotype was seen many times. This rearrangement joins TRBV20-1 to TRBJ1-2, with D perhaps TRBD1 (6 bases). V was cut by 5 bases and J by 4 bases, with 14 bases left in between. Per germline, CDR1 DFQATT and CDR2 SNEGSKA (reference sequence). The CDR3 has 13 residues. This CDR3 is CSASLRTVYGYTF. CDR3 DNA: TGCAGTGCTTCGCTTCGGACAGTCTATGGCTACACCTTC.

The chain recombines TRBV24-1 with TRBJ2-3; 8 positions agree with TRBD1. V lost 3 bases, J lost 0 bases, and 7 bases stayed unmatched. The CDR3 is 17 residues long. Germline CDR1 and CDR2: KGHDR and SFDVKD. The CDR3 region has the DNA TGTGCCACCAGTGATCCACGACAGGGGTCGAGCACAGATACGCAGTATTTT. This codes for CATSDPRQGSSTDTQYF.

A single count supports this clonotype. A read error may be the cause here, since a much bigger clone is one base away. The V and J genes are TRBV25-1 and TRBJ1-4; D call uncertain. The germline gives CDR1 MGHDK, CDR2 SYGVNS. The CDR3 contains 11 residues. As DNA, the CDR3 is TGTGCCAGCAGTGAATCCGAAAAACTGTATTTT. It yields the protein CASSESEKLYF.

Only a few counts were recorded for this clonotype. CDR3 region: CSVRGGWNTEAFF. DNA of the CDR3: TGCAGCGTTCGGGGCGGATGGAACACTGAAGCTTTCTTT. The chain uses TRBV29-1 and TRBJ1-1; D might be TRBD1 (5 bases). The CDR3 is made up of 13 amino acids. V was trimmed by 5 bases and J by 1 base, leaving 11 bases between them. Germline-derived CDR1 and CDR2 are SQVTM and ANQGSEA.

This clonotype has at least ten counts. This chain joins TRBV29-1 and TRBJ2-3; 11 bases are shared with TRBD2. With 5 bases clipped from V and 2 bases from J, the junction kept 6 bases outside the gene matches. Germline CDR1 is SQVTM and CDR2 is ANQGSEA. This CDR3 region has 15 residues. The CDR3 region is CSVLGTSGNTDTQYF. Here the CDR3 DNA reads TGCAGCGTTTTGGGGACTAGCGGCAACACAGATACGCAGTATTTT.

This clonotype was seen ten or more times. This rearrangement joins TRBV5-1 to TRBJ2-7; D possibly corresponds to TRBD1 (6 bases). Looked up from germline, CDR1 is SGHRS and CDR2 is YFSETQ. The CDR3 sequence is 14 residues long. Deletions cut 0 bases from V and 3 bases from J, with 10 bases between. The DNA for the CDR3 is TGCGCCAGCAGCTTGGCGGCAGGGGTCTACGAGCAGTACTTC. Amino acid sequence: CASSLAAGVYEQYF.

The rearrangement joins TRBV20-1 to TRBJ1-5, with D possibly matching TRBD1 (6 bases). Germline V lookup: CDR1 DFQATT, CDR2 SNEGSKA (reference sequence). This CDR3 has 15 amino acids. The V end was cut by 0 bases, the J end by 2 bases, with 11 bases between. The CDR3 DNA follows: TGCAGTGCTAGAGATGGGGCAGGGGGCAATCAGCCCCAGCATTTT. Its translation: CSARDGAGGNQPQHF.

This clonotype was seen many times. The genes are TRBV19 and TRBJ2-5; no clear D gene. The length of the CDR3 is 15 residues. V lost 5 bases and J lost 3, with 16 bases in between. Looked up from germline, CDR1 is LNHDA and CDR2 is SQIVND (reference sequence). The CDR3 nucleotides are TGTGCCAGTAGTGAGGCCGAGCAGGCCAAAGAGACCCAGTACTTC. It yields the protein CASSEAEQAKETQYF.

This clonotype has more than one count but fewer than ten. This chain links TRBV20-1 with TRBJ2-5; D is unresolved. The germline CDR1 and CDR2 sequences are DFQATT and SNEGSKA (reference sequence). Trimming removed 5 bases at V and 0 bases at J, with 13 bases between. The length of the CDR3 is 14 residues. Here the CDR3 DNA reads TGCAGTGCTTTGCCCTACTCTGACCAAGAGACCCAGTACTTC. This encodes CSALPYSDQETQYF.

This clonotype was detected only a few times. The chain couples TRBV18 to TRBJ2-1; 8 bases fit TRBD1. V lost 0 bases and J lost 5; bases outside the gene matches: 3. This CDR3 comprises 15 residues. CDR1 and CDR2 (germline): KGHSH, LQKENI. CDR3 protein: CASSPPGQDNNEQFF. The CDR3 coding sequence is TGTGCCAGCTCACCACCGGGACAGGATAACAATGAGCAGTTCTTC.

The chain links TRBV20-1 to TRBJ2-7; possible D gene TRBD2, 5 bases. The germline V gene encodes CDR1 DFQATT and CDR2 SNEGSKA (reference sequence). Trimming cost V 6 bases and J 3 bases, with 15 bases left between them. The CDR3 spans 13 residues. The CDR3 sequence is CSASGRGVYEQYV. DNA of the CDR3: TGCAGTGCCAGCGGCCGTGGGGTCTACGAGCAGTACGTC.

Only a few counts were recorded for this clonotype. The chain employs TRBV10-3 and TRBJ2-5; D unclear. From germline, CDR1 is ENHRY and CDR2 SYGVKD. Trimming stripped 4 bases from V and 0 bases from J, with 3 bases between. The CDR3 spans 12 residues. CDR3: CAISAYQETQYF. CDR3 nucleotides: TGTGCCATCAGTGCCTACCAAGAGACCCAGTACTTC.

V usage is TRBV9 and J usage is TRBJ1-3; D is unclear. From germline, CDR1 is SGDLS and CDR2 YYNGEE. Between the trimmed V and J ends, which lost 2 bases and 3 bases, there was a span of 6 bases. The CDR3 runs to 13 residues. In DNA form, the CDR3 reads TGTGCCAGCAGCGTGGCGGATGGAAACACCATATATTTT. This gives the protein CASSVADGNTIYF. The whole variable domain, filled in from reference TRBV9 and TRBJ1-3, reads DSGVTQTPKHLITATGQRVTLRCSPRSGDLSVYWYQQSLDQGLQFLIQYYNGEERAKGNILERFSAQQFPDLHSELNLSSLELGDSALYFCASSVADGNTIYFGEGSWLTVV.

CDR3 sequence: CASSQDLTGDQTQYF. The CDR3, as DNA: TGCGCCAGCAGCCAAGATCTAACAGGCGATCAGACCCAGTACTTC. The chain uses TRBV4-3 and TRBJ2-5, with D perhaps TRBD1 (5 bases). The V gene lost 0 bases and the J gene lost 6 bases, with 14 bases spanning the gap. Germline V gives CDR1 LGHNA, CDR2 YSLEER. The CDR3 is made up of 15 amino acids.

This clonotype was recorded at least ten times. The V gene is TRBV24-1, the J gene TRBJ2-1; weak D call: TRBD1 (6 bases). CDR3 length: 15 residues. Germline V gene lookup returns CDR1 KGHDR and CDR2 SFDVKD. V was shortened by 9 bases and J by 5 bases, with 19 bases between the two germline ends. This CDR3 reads CATGPLGGPDNEQFF. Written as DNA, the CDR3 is TGTGCCACCGGGCCTCTTGGGGGCCCGGACAATGAGCAGTTCTTC.

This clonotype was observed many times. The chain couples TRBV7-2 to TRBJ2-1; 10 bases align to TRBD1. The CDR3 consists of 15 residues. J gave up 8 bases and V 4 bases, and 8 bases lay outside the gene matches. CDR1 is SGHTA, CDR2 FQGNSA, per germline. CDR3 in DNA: TGTGCCAGCAGCTCTGGACAGGGGGTGGCGGATGAGCAGTTCTTC. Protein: CASSSGQGVADEQFF.

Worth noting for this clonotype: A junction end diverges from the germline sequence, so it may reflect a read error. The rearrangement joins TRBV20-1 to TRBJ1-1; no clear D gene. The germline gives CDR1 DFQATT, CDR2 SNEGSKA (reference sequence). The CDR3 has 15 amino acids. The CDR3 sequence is CCARDPSRLNTEAFF. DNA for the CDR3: TGCTGTGCTAGAGATCCCAGCCGCCTGAACACTGAAGCTTTCTTT.

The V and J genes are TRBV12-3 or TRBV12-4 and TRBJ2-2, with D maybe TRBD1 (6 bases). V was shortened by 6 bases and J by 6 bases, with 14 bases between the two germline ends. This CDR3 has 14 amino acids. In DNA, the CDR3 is TGTGCCAGCAGAACCAACAGGGCAGCCGGGGAGCTGTTTTTT. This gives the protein CASRTNRAAGELFF.

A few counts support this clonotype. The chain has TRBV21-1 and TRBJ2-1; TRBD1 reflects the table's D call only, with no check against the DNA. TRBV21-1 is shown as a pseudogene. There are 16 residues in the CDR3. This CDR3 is CASSKGLQGLGNEQFF. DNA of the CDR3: TGTGCCAGCAGCAAAGGCCTACAGGGGCTGGGGAATGAGCAGTTCTTC.

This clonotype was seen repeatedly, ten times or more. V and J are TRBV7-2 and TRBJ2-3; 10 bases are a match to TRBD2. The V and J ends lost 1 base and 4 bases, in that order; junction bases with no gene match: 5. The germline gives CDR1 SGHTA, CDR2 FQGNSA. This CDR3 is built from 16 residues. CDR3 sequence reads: CASSLVSGGVADTQYF. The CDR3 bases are TGTGCCAGCAGCTTAGTCAGCGGGGGGGTTGCAGATACGCAGTATTTT.